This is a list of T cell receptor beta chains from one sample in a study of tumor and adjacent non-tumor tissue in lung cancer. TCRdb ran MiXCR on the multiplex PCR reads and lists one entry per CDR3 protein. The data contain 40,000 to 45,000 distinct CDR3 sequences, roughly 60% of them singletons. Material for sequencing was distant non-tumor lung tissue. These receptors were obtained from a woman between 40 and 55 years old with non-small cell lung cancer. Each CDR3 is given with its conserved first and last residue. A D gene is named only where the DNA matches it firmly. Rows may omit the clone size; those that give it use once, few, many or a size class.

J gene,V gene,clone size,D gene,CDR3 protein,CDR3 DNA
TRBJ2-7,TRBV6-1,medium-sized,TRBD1,CASSERETGAYEQYF,TGTGCCAGCAGTGAACGGGAGACAGGGGCCTACGAGCAGTACTTC
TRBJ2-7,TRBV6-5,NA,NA,CANSYRTRGPSYEQYF,TGTGCCAACAGTTACAGGACAAGGGGACCCTCCTACGAGCAGTACTTC
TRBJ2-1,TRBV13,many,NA,CASSPPKGSYNEQFF,TGTGCCAGCAGCCCCCCAAAGGGTTCCTACAATGAGCAGTTCTTC
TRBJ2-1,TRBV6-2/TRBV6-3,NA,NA,CAATGGGSSYNEQLF,TGCGCCGCCACCGGCGGTGGGAGCTCCTACAATGAGCAGTTATTC
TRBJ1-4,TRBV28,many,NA,CASSLQGGKLFF,TGTGCCAGCAGTTTACAGGGAGGAAAACTGTTTTTT
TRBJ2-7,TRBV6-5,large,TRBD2,CARPSGVMEQYF,TGTGCCAGACCTAGCGGGGTCATGGAGCAGTACTTC
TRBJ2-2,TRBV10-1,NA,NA,CASTTDKSEHRGAVF,TGCGCCAGCACTACTGACAAATCCGAACACCGGGGAGCTGTTTTT
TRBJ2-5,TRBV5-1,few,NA,CASSRGVFGETQYF,TGCGCCAGCAGCAGGGGGGTGTTTGGGGAGACCCAGTACTTC
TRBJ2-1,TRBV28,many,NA,CASSWSPLARYNEQFF,TGTGCCAGCAGTTGGTCTCCCCTAGCGAGATACAATGAGCAGTTCTTC
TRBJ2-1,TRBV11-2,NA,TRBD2,CSSSPTSVNEQFF,TGTTCCAGCAGCCCGACTAGCGTGAATGAGCAGTTCTTC
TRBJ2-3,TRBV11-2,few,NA,CASSPLNTADTQYF,TGTGCCAGCAGCCCTCTAAACACGGCAGATACTCAGTATTTT
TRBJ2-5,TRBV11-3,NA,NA,CANSLDTETQYF,TGTGCCAACAGCTTGGATACGGAGACCCAGTACTTC
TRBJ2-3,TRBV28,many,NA,CAIQGTTDTQYF,TGTGCCATCCAAGGGACCACAGATACGCAGTATTTT
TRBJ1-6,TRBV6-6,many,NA,CASSYSPDRNSPLHF,TGTGCCAGCAGTTACTCGCCCGACAGGAACTCACCCCTCCACTTT
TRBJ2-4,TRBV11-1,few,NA,CASSPRLTGGQNTQYF,TGTGCCAGCAGCCCCCGGCTAACTGGCGGACAAAACACTCAGTACTTC
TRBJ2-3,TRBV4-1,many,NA,CASSPVTAGLGLGADTQYF,TGCGCCAGCAGCCCTGTGACAGCAGGGTTAGGCCTGGGGGCAGATACGCAGTATTTT
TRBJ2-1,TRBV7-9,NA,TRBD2,CASSQRIAGEKFF,TGTGCCAGCAGCCAGAGGATAGCGGGCGAGAAGTTCTTC
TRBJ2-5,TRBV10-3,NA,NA,CAISEREIQYF,TGTGCCATCAGTGAGAGGGAGATCCAGTACTTC
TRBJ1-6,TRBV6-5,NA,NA,CASSSRAFSPLHF,TGTGCTAGCAGTTCCCGAGCTTTTTCACCCCTCCACTTT
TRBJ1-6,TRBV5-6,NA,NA,CASSSRDTQDSPLHF,TGTGCCAGCAGCTCGAGGGACACTCAGGATTCACCCCTCCACTTT
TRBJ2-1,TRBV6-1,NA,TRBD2,CASSTTSGGASDEQFF,TGTGCCAGCAGTACTACTAGCGGGGGGGCCAGCGATGAGCAGTTCTTC
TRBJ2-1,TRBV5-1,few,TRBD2,CASSFPSGRDEQFF,TGCGCCAGCAGCTTCCCTAGCGGGAGAGATGAGCAGTTCTTC
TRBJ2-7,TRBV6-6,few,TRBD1,CASSYVGVLGQTYGQYF,TGTGCCAGTAGTTACGTAGGTGTCCTGGGACAGACCTACGGGCAGTACTTC
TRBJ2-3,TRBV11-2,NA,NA,CTSSNLSAADTQYF,TGTACCAGCAGCAATCTAAGCGCGGCAGATACGCAGTATTTT
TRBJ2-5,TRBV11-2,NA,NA,CASRLRPAEGETQYF,TGTGCTAGCCGCCTAAGACCTGCGGAGGGGGAGACCCAGTACTTC
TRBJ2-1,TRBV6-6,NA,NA,CASNQRDRTYNEQFF,TGTGCCAGCAATCAGCGGGACAGAACGTACAATGAGCAGTTCTTC
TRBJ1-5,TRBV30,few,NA,CAWSGGGNQPQHF,TGTGCCTGGAGTGGGGGGGGCAATCAGCCCCAGCATTTT
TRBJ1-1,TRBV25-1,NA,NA,CVSSALQGMNTEAFF,TGTGTCAGCAGTGCCCTGCAGGGGATGAACACTGAAGCTTTCTTT
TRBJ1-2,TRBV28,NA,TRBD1,CASSLGWPGGTYGYTF,TGTGCCAGCAGTTTAGGGTGGCCAGGGGGTACCTATGGCTACACCTTC
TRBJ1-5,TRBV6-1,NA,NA,CASSDGGAQPQHF,TGTGCCAGCAGTGATGGAGGAGCTCAGCCCCAGCATTTT
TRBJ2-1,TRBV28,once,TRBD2,CASRPLAGGYNEQFF,TGTGCCAGCAGGCCTCTAGCGGGGGGGTACAATGAGCAGTTCTTC
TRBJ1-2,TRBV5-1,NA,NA,CTSSLDRPTDYGYTF,TGCACCAGCAGCCTCGACAGGCCCACCGACTATGGCTACACCTTC
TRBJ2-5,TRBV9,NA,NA,CASSVATYETQYF,TGTGCCAGCAGCGTAGCTACTTATGAGACCCAGTACTTC
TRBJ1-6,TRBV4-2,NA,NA,CAGSPIKNSPLHF,TGTGCCGGGAGCCCCATTAAAAATTCACCCCTCCACTTT
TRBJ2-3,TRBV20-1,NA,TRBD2,CSALPRLAGGLDMQYF,TGCAGTGCCCTGCCCAGACTAGCGGGGGGACTAGATATGCAGTATTTT
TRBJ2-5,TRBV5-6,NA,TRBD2,CASSSFWGSGSSGATQYF,TGTGCCAGCAGCTCGTTCTGGGGTAGCGGGAGTTCAGGAGCGACCCAGTACTTC
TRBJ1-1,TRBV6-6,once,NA,CAIDTRAGTGTEAFF,TGTGCCATCGACACCCGGGCAGGGACGGGGACTGAAGCTTTCTTT
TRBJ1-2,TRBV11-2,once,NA,CASSLPQGTYGYAF,TGTGCCAGCAGTTTGCCTCAGGGGACCTATGGCTACGCCTTC
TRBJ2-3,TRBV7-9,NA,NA,CTSSLLGQGVTDTQYF,TGTACCAGCAGCTTACTGGGACAAGGAGTCACAGATACGCAGTATTTT
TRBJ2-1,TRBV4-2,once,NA,CASSQLSTCATGEKFF,TGTGCCAGCAGCCAACTCTCGACCTGTGCGACTGGGGAGAAGTTCTTC
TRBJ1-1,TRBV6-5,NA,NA,CASSSLGWDTEAFF,TGTGCCAGCAGCAGCCTGGGATGGGACACTGAAGCCTTTTTT
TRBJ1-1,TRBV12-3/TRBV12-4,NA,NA,CATQSNKATEAFF,TGTGCGACCCAGTCGAATAAAGCCACTGAAGCTTTCTTC
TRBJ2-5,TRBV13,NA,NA,CASSPGGVSLGMWWTQYF,TGTGCCAGCAGCCCGGGTGGGGTTTCCCTGGGGATGTGGTGGACCCAGTACTTC
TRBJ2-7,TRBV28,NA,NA,CASSLFLVQDYEQYF,TGTGCCAGCAGTTTATTTTTAGTACAGGACTACGAGCAGTACTTC
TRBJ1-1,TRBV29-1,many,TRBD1,CSANDRGRGTEAFF,TGCAGCGCCAACGACAGGGGAAGGGGCACTGAAGCTTTCTTT
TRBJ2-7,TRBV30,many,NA,CAWSGTSGYEQYF,TGTGCCTGGAGCGGAACATCAGGGTACGAGCAGTACTTC
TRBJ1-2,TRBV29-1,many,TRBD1,CSVPYYSGGGNYGYTF,TGCAGCGTCCCGTATTACTCAGGGGGGGGCAACTATGGCTACACCTTC
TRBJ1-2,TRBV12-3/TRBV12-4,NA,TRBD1,CANSGLDRGRGYTF,TGTGCCAACAGTGGGCTTGACAGGGGGAGAGGCTACACCTTC
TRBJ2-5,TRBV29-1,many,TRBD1,CSVAGQGETQYF,TGCAGCGTGGCCGGACAGGGAGAGACCCAGTACTTC
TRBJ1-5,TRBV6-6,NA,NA,CVSSYAGTNQPQHF,TGTGTCAGCAGTTACGCCGGTACCAATCAGCCCCAGCATTTT
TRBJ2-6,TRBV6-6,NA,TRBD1,CASSSRDRASGANVVTF,TGTGCCAGCAGTTCGCGGGACAGGGCCTCTGGGGCCAACGTCGTGACTTTC
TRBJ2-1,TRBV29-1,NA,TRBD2,CSVARLANSNGQFF,TGCAGTGTTGCTAGACTAGCGAACTCCAATGGGCAGTTCTTC
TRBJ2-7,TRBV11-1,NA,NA,CASSLKGIGQYF,TGCGCCAGCAGCTTAAAAGGGATCGGGCAGTACTTC